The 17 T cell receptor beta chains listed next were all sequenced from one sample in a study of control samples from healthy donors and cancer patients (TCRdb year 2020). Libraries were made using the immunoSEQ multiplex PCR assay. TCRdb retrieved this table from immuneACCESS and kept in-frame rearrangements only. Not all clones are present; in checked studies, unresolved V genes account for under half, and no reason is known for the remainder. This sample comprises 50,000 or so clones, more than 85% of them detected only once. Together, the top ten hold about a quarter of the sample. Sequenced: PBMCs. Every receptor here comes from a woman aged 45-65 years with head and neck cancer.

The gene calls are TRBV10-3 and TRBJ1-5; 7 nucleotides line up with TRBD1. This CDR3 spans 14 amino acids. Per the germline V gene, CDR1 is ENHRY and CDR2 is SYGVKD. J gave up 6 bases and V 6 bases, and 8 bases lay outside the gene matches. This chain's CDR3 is CAIRGTAESQPQHF. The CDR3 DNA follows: TGTGCCATCAGAGGGACAGCTGAGAGTCAGCCCCAGCATTTT.

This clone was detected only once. The chain's CDR3 is CASSLPGLNSPLHF. The CDR3 region has the DNA TGTGCCAGCAGCTTGCCCGGGTTGAATTCACCCCTCCACTTT. The V call is TRBV7-9, the J call TRBJ1-6; D not resolved. Trimming cost V 3 bases and J 7 bases, with 10 bases left between them. The CDR3 sequence is 14 residues long. Germline values: CDR1 SEHNR, CDR2 FQNEAQ (reference sequence).

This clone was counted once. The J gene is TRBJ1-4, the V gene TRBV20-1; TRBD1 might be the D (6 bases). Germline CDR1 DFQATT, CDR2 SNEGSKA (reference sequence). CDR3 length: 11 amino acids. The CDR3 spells CAGQWGEKLFF. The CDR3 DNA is TGCGCCGGACAGTGGGGAGAAAAACTGTTTTTT.

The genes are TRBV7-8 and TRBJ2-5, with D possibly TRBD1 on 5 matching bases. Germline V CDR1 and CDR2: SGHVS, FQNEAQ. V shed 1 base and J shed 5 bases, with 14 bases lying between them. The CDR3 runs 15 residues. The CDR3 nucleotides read TGTGCCAGCAGCTTAGGCCCTAGGGGTGGGGAGACCCAGTACTTC. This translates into CASSLGPRGGETQYF.

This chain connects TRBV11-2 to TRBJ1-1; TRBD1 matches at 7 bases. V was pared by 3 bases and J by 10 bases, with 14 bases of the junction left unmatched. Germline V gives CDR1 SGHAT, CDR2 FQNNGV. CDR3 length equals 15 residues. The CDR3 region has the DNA TGTGCCAGCAGCTTCCTAGGACAGGCCCCCGACTCAGCTTTCTTT. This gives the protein CASSFLGQAPDSAFF. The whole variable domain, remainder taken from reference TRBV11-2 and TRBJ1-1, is EAGVAQSPRYKIIEKRQSVAFWCNPISGHATLYWYQQILGQGPKLLIQFQNNGVVDDSQLPKDRFSAERLKGVDSTLKIQPAKLEDSAVYLCASSFLGQAPDSAFFGQGTRLTVV.

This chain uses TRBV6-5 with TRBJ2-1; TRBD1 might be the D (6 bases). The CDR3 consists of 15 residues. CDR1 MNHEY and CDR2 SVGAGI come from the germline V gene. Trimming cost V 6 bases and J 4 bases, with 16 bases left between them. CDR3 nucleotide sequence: TGTGCCAGCAGCCGTTCAGGGGACCCTTACAATGAGCAGTTCTTC. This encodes CASSRSGDPYNEQFF.

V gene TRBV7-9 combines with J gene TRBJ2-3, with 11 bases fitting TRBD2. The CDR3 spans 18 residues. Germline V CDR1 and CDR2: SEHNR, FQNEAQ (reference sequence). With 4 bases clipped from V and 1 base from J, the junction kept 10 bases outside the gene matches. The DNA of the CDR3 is TGTGCCAGCAGCTGGGGGACTAGCGGCAGCGGTGGCACAGATACGCAGTATTTT. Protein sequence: CASSWGTSGSGGTDTQYF. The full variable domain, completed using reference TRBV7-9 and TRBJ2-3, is DTGVSQNPRHKITKRGQNVTFRCDPISEHNRLYWYRQTLGQGPEFLTYFQNEAQLEKSRLLSDRFSAERPKGSFSTLEIQRTEQGDSAMYLCASSWGTSGSGGTDTQYFGPGTRLTVL.

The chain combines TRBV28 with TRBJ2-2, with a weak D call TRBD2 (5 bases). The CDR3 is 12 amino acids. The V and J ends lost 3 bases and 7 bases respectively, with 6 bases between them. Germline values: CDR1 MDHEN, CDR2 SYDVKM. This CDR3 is CASSFGSGELFF. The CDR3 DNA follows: TGTGCCAGCAGTTTTGGGAGCGGGGAGCTGTTTTTT.

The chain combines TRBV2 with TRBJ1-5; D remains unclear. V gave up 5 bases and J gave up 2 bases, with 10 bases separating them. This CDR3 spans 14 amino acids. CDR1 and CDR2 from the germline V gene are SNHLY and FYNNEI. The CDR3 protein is CASSYQDGNQPQHF. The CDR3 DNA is TGTGCCAGCAGTTACCAGGATGGCAATCAGCCCCAGCATTTT.

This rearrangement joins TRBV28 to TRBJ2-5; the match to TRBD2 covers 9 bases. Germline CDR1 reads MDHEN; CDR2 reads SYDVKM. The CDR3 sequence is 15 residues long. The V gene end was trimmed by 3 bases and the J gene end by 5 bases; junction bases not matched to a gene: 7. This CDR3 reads CASSLASGVQETQYF. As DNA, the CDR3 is TGTGCCAGCAGTTTGGCTAGCGGGGTCCAGGAGACCCAGTACTTC.

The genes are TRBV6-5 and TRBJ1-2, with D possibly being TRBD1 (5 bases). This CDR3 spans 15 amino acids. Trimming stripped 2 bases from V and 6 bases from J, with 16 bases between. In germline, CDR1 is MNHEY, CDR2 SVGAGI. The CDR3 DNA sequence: TGTGCCAGCAGTTACGCGAGGGGAGGACGCAATGGCTACACCTTC. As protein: CASSYARGGRNGYTF.

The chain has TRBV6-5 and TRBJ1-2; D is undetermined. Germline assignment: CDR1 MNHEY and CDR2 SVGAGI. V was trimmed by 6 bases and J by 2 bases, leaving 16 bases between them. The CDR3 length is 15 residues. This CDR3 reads CASSSGLAGNYGYTF. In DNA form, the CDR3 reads TGTGCCAGCAGCTCCGGACTGGCGGGGAACTATGGCTACACCTTC.

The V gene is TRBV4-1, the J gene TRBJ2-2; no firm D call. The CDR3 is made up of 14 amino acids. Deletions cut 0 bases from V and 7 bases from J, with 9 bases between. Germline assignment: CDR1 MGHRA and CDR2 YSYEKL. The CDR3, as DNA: TGCGCCAGCAGCCAAGAAATCGGAAACGGGGAGCTGTTTTTT. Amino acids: CASSQEIGNGELFF.

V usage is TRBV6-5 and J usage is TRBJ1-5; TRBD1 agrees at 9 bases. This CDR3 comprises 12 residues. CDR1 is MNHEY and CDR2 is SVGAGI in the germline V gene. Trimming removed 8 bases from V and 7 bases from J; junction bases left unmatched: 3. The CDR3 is CASRQGEQPQHF. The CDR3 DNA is TGTGCCAGCCGACAGGGGGAACAGCCCCAGCATTTT.

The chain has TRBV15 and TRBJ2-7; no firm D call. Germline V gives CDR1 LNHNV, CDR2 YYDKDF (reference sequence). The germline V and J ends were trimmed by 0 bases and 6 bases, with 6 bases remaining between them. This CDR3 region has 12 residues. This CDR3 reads CATSRDSSEQYF. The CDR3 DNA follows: TGTGCCACCAGCAGAGACAGTAGCGAGCAGTACTTC. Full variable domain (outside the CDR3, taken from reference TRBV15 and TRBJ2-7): DAMVIQNPRYQVTQFGKPVTLSCSQTLNHNVMYWYQQKSSQAPKLLFHYYDKDFNNEADTPDNFQSRRPNTSFCFLDIRSPGLGDTAMYLCATSRDSSEQYFGPGTRLTVT.

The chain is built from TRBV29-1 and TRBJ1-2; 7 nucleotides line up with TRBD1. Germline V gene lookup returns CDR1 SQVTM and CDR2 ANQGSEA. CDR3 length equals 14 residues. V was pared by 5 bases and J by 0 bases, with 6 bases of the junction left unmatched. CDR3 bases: TGCAGCGTTCGGGGGGACAGCTCTAACTATGGCTACACCTTC. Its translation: CSVRGDSSNYGYTF.

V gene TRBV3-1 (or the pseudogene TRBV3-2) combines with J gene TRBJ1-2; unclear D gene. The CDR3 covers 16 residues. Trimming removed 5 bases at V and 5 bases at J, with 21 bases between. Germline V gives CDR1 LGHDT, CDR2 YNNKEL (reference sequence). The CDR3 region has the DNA TGTGCCAGCAGCTTTGGCCGGAAGGCTGGAGGGTATGGCTACACCTTC. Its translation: CASSFGRKAGGYGYTF.